The T cell receptor beta chain under discussion was sequenced for a study of PD-1 blockade in classical Hodgkin lymphoma. Study as a whole: Treatment was intravenous nivolumab, 3 mg/kg every 2 weeks, until progression.

Patients all relapsed after autologous stem cell transplantation, and there was variation in brentuximab vedotin exposure. Data came from immunoSEQ multiplex PCR; TCRdb stores just in-frame clones and leaves some out. Of 75,000 to 100,000 clones listed, roughly 79% are singletons. With respect to this clone: Its antigen is as yet unknown.

Study-level points and caveats: A reduction in baseline TCR diversity was reportedly seen in newly diagnosed patients relative to healthy donors. TCR diversity rose significantly by C4D1 in CD4+ but not CD8+ cells.

The sequences come from peripheral blood mononuclear cells (PBMCs), collected before the second cycle of nivolumab. The source of this sequence is a human donor with classical Hodgkin lymphoma.

The DNA of the CDR3 is TGTGCCAGCTCACGCGACAGGGGGGTCACAGATACGCAGTATTTT. Its translation: CASSRDRGVTDTQYF. The gene calls are TRBV18 and TRBJ2-3, with TRBD1 matching over 9 bases. With V trimmed by 4 bases and J by 2 bases, 4 bases remained unmatched. The CDR3 is 15 residues long. The germline gives CDR1 KGHSH, CDR2 LQKENI.